The 26 T cell receptor beta chains reported below all come from one sample, sequenced in a study of siplizumab effects on memory and regulatory T cells. Sequencing was performed with immunoSEQ multiplex PCR; in TCRdb, only in-frame clones are kept and a portion is missing. The profile shows about 56,000 clones, approximately 97% of them singletons. What was sequenced was naive CD8+ T cells sorted from blood. The receptors derive from a human donor in good health.

This clone was found once. This chain joins TRBV4-2 and TRBJ2-5, with 9 bases fitting TRBD2. Germline V gene lookup returns CDR1 LGHNA and CDR2 YNFKEQ. The V segment lost 0 bases and the J segment 5 bases; nucleotides outside the gene matches: 4. The length of the CDR3 is 15 residues. CDR3 sequence reads: CASSQELAGGETQYF. CDR3 nucleotide sequence: TGTGCCAGCAGCCAAGAATTGGCGGGAGGGGAGACCCAGTACTTC.

Only one count was recorded for this clone. This chain uses TRBV7-9 with TRBJ2-5; TRBD1 agrees at 10 bases. The CDR3 covers 19 residues. Germline V lookup: CDR1 SEHNR, CDR2 FQNEAQ (reference sequence). Losses at the gene ends were 3 bases for V and 2 bases for J; bases not matched to a gene: 15. CDR3 in amino acids: CASSLVGTGDQLGQETQYF. Written as DNA, the CDR3 is TGTGCCAGCAGCTTGGTCGGGACAGGGGACCAACTGGGTCAAGAGACCCAGTACTTC.

The rearrangement uses TRBV4-3 and TRBJ2-3; 11 bases line up with TRBD2. V shed 0 bases and J 8 bases; nucleotides not matched to a gene: 10. The CDR3 loop spans 17 amino acids. CDR1 LGHNA and CDR2 YSLEER come from the germline V gene. CDR3 amino acids: CASSQDLTSGVGITQYF. DNA of the CDR3: TGCGCCAGCAGCCAAGATCTGACTAGCGGGGTGGGGATTACGCAGTATTTT.

The V and J genes are TRBV7-9 and TRBJ2-7, with no clear D. Germline values: CDR1 SEHNR, CDR2 FQNEAQ (reference sequence). V dropped 5 bases and J dropped 4 bases, with 12 bases sitting between them. The CDR3 spans 13 residues. DNA for the CDR3: TGTGCCAGCAGCCTTGCCCGAGTGTACGAGCAGTACTTC. Encoded protein: CASSLARVYEQYF.

The chain couples TRBV27 to TRBJ2-7; 7 bases map to TRBD1. After removal of 2 bases from V and 3 bases from J, the junction contained 4 bases not matched to a gene. Germline V gene data show CDR1 as MNHEY and CDR2 as SMNVEV (reference sequence). CDR3 length: 14 amino acids. CDR3 protein: CASSLSQGVYEQYF. The CDR3 bases are TGTGCCAGCAGTTTAAGCCAGGGGGTCTACGAGCAGTACTTC.

V gene TRBV27 combines with J gene TRBJ1-2, with 9 nucleotides matching TRBD1. The junction had 1 base not matched to a gene; V was cut back by 3 bases and J by 2 bases. This CDR3 comprises 14 residues. Germline V lookup: CDR1 MNHEY, CDR2 SMNVEV (reference sequence). The CDR3 nucleotides are TGTGCCAGCAGTTTGGGGACAGGGAACTATGGCTACACCTTC. As protein: CASSLGTGNYGYTF.

The V and J genes are TRBV19 and TRBJ2-1; 8 bases fit TRBD2. Germline-derived CDR1 and CDR2 are LNHDA and SQIVND (reference sequence). CDR3 length: 16 residues. The ends lost 0 bases at V and 5 bases at J; junction bases unmatched: 6. The CDR3 DNA is TGTGCCAGTAGTATAGATCGGCTAGCGGGCCACAATGAGCAGTTCTTC. This codes for CASSIDRLAGHNEQFF.

The chain uses TRBV7-2 and TRBJ1-1, with D unclear. Germline loops: CDR1 SGHTA, CDR2 FQGNSA. V was trimmed by 3 bases and J by 1 base, leaving 9 bases between them. The CDR3 runs to 14 residues. CDR3 sequence reads: CASSFLGENTEAFF. CDR3 DNA: TGTGCCAGCAGCTTTCTGGGAGAGAACACTGAAGCTTTCTTT.

V usage is TRBV28 and J usage is TRBJ1-1; D perhaps matches TRBD1 (5 bases). Germline lookup yields CDR1 MDHEN and CDR2 SYDVKM. Trimming stripped 5 bases from V and 4 bases from J, with 11 bases between. The CDR3 sequence is 13 residues long. The DNA for the CDR3 is TGTGCCAGCAGTGTCGTTGGGGGCACTGAAGCTTTCTTT. This gives the protein CASSVVGGTEAFF.

The V and J genes are TRBV5-6 and TRBJ2-7; 8 nucleotides agree with TRBD2. The CDR3 extends over 14 amino acids. Germline-derived CDR1 and CDR2 are SGHDT and YYEEEE. V shed 4 bases, J shed 4 bases, and the junction held 7 bases outside the gene matches. CDR3 protein: CASSGGLAVYEQYF. In DNA form, the CDR3 reads TGTGCCAGCAGCGGAGGACTAGCAGTTTACGAGCAGTACTTC.

In DNA, the CDR3 is TGTGCCAGCAGTACGGGACGCCCCACTGAAGCTTTCTTT. It yields the protein CASSTGRPTEAFF. This sequence joins TRBV9 and TRBJ1-1; maybe TRBD1 (5 bases). The CDR3 has 13 residues. V dropped 5 bases and J dropped 4 bases, with 12 bases sitting between them. Germline V CDR1 and CDR2: SGDLS, YYNGEE.

The chain employs TRBV6-5 and TRBJ2-1, with 7 bases aligning to TRBD2. CDR1 is MNHEY and CDR2 is SVGAGI in the germline V gene. This CDR3 contains 14 residues. The V and J ends lost 5 bases and 6 bases, in that order; junction bases with no gene match: 7. CDR3 protein: CASSELAFINEQFF. CDR3 coding DNA: TGTGCCAGCAGTGAACTAGCGTTCATCAATGAGCAGTTCTTC.

The chain has TRBV6-1 and TRBJ2-5; 12 nucleotides align to TRBD2. Germline V lookup: CDR1 MNHNS, CDR2 SASEGT. This CDR3 is 15 amino acids long. Trimming cost V 3 bases and J 1 base; bases outside gene matches: 0. The CDR3 protein is CASSETSGSQETQYF. For the CDR3, the DNA is TGTGCCAGCAGTGAGACTAGCGGGAGCCAAGAGACCCAGTACTTC.

This clone was recorded once. V gene TRBV7-8 combines with J gene TRBJ2-1; TRBD1 is a possible D gene (5 bases). The CDR3 runs to 12 residues. V dropped 5 bases and J dropped 7 bases, with 9 bases sitting between them. The V gene's germline CDR1 is SGHVS and CDR2 FQNEAQ. The CDR3 DNA sequence: TGTGCCAGCAGCCAAGCAGGGAATGAGCAGTTCTTC. Translating it yields CASSQAGNEQFF.

The chain is built from TRBV7-8 and TRBJ2-7, with TRBD1 as a possible D gene (6 bases). The germline CDR1 and CDR2 sequences are SGHVS and FQNEAQ. This CDR3 is built from 14 residues. The V end was cut by 1 base, the J end by 4 bases, with 11 bases between. CDR3 residues: CASSLEQGIYEQYF. In DNA, the CDR3 is TGTGCCAGCAGCTTAGAACAGGGTATATACGAGCAGTACTTC. The whole variable domain, filled in from reference TRBV7-8 and TRBJ2-7, reads GAGVSQSPRYKVAKRGQDVALRCDPISGHVSLFWYQQALGQGPEFLTYFQNEAQLDKSGLPSDRFFAERPEGSVSTLKIQRTQQEDSAVYLCASSLEQGIYEQYFGPGTRLTVT.

V and J are TRBV9 and TRBJ2-1; 10 positions match TRBD2. The CDR3 length is 15 residues. CDR1 and CDR2 (germline): SGDLS, YYNGEE. The V gene end was trimmed by 2 bases and the J gene end by 7 bases; junction bases not matched to a gene: 6. CDR3 residues: CASSVYLAGVNEQFF. The CDR3 DNA reads TGTGCCAGCAGCGTCTACCTAGCGGGAGTAAATGAGCAGTTCTTC.

The chain uses TRBV19 and TRBJ1-1; D perhaps matches TRBD1 (5 bases). CDR3 length: 13 residues. V shed 6 bases and J shed 1 base, with 9 bases lying between them. Germline CDR1 and CDR2: LNHDA and SQIVND (reference sequence). The CDR3, as DNA: TGTGCCAGTAGGACGGGGGGGAACACTGAAGCTTTCTTT. Protein sequence: CASRTGGNTEAFF.

This clone was seen more than once but under ten times. The chain has TRBV7-9 and TRBJ1-2, with no clear D. V lost 1 base and J 3 bases, leaving 12 bases between the germline ends. CDR1 SEHNR and CDR2 FQNEAQ come from the germline V gene (reference sequence). This CDR3 region has 15 residues. CDR3 bases: TGTGCCAGCAGCTTAGACCGGGCGGAGCACTATGGCTACACCTTC. Translating it yields CASSLDRAEHYGYTF.

The rearrangement links TRBV27 to TRBJ2-2; D is unclear. The CDR3 has 13 residues. Germline V gene data show CDR1 as MNHEY and CDR2 as SMNVEV (reference sequence). With 7 bases removed from V and 5 bases from J, the gap between germline ends came to 11 bases. Written as DNA, the CDR3 is TGTGCCAGCACCGGTACGGAGACCGGGGAGCTGTTTTTT. Translation: CASTGTETGELFF.

The rearrangement uses TRBV19 and TRBJ1-1, with D possibly TRBD1 on 6 matching bases. The CDR3 has 11 amino acids. Trimming cost V 7 bases and J 7 bases, with 10 bases left between them. The germline V gene has CDR1 LNHDA and CDR2 SQIVND (reference sequence). The CDR3 here is CASTGAIEAFF. The CDR3 region has the DNA TGTGCCAGTACAGGGGCTATTGAAGCTTTCTTT.

The V call is TRBV18, the J call TRBJ2-3; D ambiguous. The V gene lost 2 bases and the J gene lost 2 bases, with 8 bases spanning the gap. The length of the CDR3 is 14 residues. CDR1 is KGHSH and CDR2 is LQKENI in the germline V gene. DNA of the CDR3: TGTGCCAGCTCACCAGCAAGAACCACAGATACGCAGTATTTT. It encodes CASSPARTTDTQYF. Supplemented by reference TRBV18 and TRBJ2-3, the full variable domain reads NAGVMQNPRHLVRRRGQEARLRCSPMKGHSHVYWYRQLPEEGLKFMVYLQKENIIDESGMPKERFSAEFPKEGPSILRIQQVVRGDSAAYFCASSPARTTDTQYFGPGTRLTVL.

The rearrangement links TRBV27 to TRBJ2-5, with a weak D call TRBD2 (5 bases). Germline V gives CDR1 MNHEY, CDR2 SMNVEV (reference sequence). V lost 4 bases and J 3 bases, leaving 15 bases between the germline ends. CDR3 size: 15 residues. The DNA for the CDR3 is TGTGCCAGCAGTTCCCTGGGTGGGAGCAAAGAGACCCAGTACTTC. Its translation: CASSSLGGSKETQYF.

A remark on this clone: No conserved phenylalanine or tryptophan ends this CDR3, so it is likely a read error. The limits of the CDR3 on the DNA are not certain, so only TCRdb's listed CDR3 is given. V usage is TRBV10-3 and J usage is TRBJ2-4; the table's D gene call, TRBD1, was not cross checked with the DNA. Germline CDR1 and CDR2: ENHRY and SYGVKD. The CDR3 totals 13 residues, both ends included. The CDR3 spells CASSYATDRGPSR.

V is TRBV27 and J is TRBJ2-1; TRBD1 is a possible D gene (6 bases). The CDR3 has 13 amino acids. Germline CDR1 reads MNHEY; CDR2 reads SMNVEV (reference sequence). Trimming cost V 1 base and J 7 bases, with 8 bases left between them. In nucleotides, the CDR3 is TGTGCCAGCAGTTTATGGCAGGGGAATGAGCAGTTCTTC. It is translated as CASSLWQGNEQFF.

The chain combines TRBV9 with TRBJ1-2; weak D call: TRBD1 (6 bases). The germline V gene encodes CDR1 SGDLS and CDR2 YYNGEE. The CDR3 spans 12 residues. V was clipped by 5 bases and J by 7 bases, with 12 bases between them. The CDR3 here is CASRGTGFGYTF. For the CDR3, the DNA is TGTGCCAGCAGAGGAACAGGGTTTGGCTACACCTTC.

The gene calls are TRBV6-1 and TRBJ1-2, with D unclear. With 5 bases removed from V and 7 bases from J, the gap between germline ends came to 5 bases. The V gene's germline CDR1 is MNHNS and CDR2 SASEGT. This CDR3 has 10 amino acids. The CDR3 DNA reads TGTGCCAGCAGTCACAGTGGCTACACCTTC. This codes for CASSHSGYTF.